Shown below are 5 T cell receptor beta chains from a single sample sequenced in a study of T cells in localized non-small cell lung cancer. Sequenced by immunoSEQ multiplex PCR; TCRdb stores in-frame clones only, minus some. This sample has under 3,500 clones, with approximately 28% found just once. The starting material was lung tumor tissue, obtained before any cancer treatment. The source of these receptors is a woman aged 35-70 years with stage I lung adenocarcinoma.

The chain is built from TRBV25-1 and TRBJ1-5; 7 bases fit TRBD1. This CDR3 region has 15 residues. V gave up 1 base and J gave up 7 bases; unmatched junction bases: 7. Germline V gives CDR1 MGHDK, CDR2 SYGVNS. CDR3: CASSESAGGGQPQHF. The CDR3 nucleotides are TGTGCCAGCAGTGAATCCGCAGGGGGAGGGCAGCCCCAGCATTTT.

V usage is TRBV15 and J usage is TRBJ1-1, with 8 bases aligning to TRBD1. The V gene's germline CDR1 is LNHNV and CDR2 YYDKDF (reference sequence). This CDR3 has 20 amino acids. Unmatched junction bases numbered 25, after V lost 1 base and J lost 9 bases. The CDR3 is CATSRGPGQGLVQADRQAFF. CDR3 DNA: TGTGCCACCAGCAGAGGCCCAGGACAGGGACTGGTCCAAGCCGACCGACAAGCTTTCTTT.

On this clone: Other DNA sequences in this sample translate to the same CDR3. This sequence joins TRBV18 and TRBJ2-7, with D perhaps being TRBD1 or TRBD2 (5 bases each). Trimming removed 0 bases from V and 0 bases from J, with 9 bases in between. The CDR3 is 15 amino acids. Per germline, CDR1 KGHSH and CDR2 LQKENI. The CDR3 DNA is TGTGCCAGCTCACCACCCGCAGGGAGCTCCTACGAGCAGTACTTC. Translated: CASSPPAGSSYEQYF.

The rearrangement links TRBV11-1 to TRBJ1-4; D uncertain. CDR1 is SGHAT and CDR2 is FQDESV in the germline V gene (reference sequence). The CDR3 length is 16 residues. The V end lost 5 bases, the J end lost 2 bases, and 15 bases lay between the germline ends. This CDR3 is CASSLTAGSTNEKLFF. CDR3 DNA sequence: TGTGCCAGCAGCCTAACAGCCGGATCCACTAATGAAAAACTGTTTTTT. The variable domain in full, with the rest retrieved from reference TRBV11-1 and TRBJ1-4, is EAEVAQSPRYKITEKSQAVAFWCDPISGHATLYWYRQILGQGPELLVQFQDESVVDDSQLPKDRFSAERLKGVDSTLKIQPAELGDSAMYLCASSLTAGSTNEKLFFGSGTQLSVL.

In this sample, this clone turned up a few times. The V call is TRBV7-8, the J call TRBJ2-3; D is ambiguous. The CDR3 extends over 15 amino acids. Trimming removed 5 bases at V and 0 bases at J, with 12 bases between. Germline values: CDR1 SGHVS, CDR2 FQNEAQ. This chain's CDR3 is CASSPEYLSTDTQYF. The CDR3 bases are TGTGCCAGCAGCCCGGAGTATCTGAGCACAGATACGCAGTATTTT.